This T cell receptor (beta chain) was identified in a study of T cell responses to AZD1222 COVID-19 vaccine. Assay: immunoSEQ multiplex PCR; the TCRdb copy retains only in-frame clones and omits some. The sample holds roughly 100,000 clones, just over 85% seen once. In germline, CDR1 is SGHAT, CDR2 FQDESV (reference sequence). CDR3 length: 14 amino acids. Germline trimming cut 1 base from V and 6 bases from J; bases unmatched to any gene: 5. The rearrangement uses TRBV11-1 and TRBJ1-1; 7 bases agree with TRBD1. The TCR was taken from an adult in good health. The starting material was peripheral blood, obtained on day 0 of AZD1222 vaccination. CDR3 DNA: TGTGCCAGCAGCTTAGGCCCTGACAGGGCTGAAGCTTTCTTT. The encoded protein is CASSLGPDRAEAFF. The variable domain in full, with the rest retrieved from reference TRBV11-1 and TRBJ1-1, is EAEVAQSPRYKITEKSQAVAFWCDPISGHATLYWYRQILGQGPELLVQFQDESVVDDSQLPKDRFSAERLKGVDSTLKIQPAELGDSAMYLCASSLGPDRAEAFFGQGTRLTVV.